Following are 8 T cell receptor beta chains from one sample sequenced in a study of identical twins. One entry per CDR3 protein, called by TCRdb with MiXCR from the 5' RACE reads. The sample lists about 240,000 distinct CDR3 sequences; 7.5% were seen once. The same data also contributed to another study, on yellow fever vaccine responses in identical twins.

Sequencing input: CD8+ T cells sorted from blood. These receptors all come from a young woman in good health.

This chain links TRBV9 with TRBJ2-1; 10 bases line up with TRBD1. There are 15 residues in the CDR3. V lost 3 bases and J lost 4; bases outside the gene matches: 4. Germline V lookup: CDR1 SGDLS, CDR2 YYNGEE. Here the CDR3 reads CASSGRDRGYNEQFF. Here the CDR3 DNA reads TGTGCCAGCAGCGGCCGGGACAGGGGTTACAATGAGCAGTTCTTC. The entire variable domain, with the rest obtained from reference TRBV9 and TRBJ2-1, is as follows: DSGVTQTPKHLITATGQRVTLRCSPRSGDLSVYWYQQSLDQGLQFLIQYYNGEERAKGNILERFSAQQFPDLHSELNLSSLELGDSALYFCASSGRDRGYNEQFFGPGTRLTVL.

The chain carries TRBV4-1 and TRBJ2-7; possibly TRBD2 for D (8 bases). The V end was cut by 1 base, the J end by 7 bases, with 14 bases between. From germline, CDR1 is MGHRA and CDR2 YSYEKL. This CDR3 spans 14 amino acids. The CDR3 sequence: CASSQVVAGQEQYF. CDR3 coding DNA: TGCGCCAGCAGCCAAGTGGTAGCGGGACAGGAGCAGTACTTC.

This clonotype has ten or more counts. This CDR3 is CAISEMGNGSYEQYF. The CDR3 nucleotides read TGTGCCATCAGTGAAATGGGAAATGGCTCCTACGAGCAGTACTTC. This chain joins TRBV10-3 and TRBJ2-7, with D uncertain. The germline CDR1 and CDR2 sequences are ENHRY and SYGVKD. The CDR3 length is 15 residues. Trimming cost V 3 bases and J 0 bases, with 12 bases left between them.

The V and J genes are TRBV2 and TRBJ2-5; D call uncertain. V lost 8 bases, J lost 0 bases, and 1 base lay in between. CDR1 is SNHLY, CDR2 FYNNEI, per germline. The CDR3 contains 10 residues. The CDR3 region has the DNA TGTGCCAGCCACCAAGAGACCCAGTACTTC. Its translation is CASHQETQYF.

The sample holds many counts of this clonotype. Here the CDR3 DNA reads TGTGCCAGCCGGGACGGCATCTATGGCTACACCTTC. Translated: CASRDGIYGYTF. V usage is TRBV2 and J usage is TRBJ1-2; a weak D match, TRBD1 (5 bases). The germline V gene has CDR1 SNHLY and CDR2 FYNNEI. This CDR3 has 12 residues. V lost 8 bases and J 4 bases, leaving 11 bases between the germline ends.

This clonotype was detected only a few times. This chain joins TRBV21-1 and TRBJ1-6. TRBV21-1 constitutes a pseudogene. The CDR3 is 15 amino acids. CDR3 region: CASSKGAAHNSPLHF. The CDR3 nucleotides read TGTGCCAGCAGCAAAGGAGCAGCCCATAATTCACCCCTCCACTTT.

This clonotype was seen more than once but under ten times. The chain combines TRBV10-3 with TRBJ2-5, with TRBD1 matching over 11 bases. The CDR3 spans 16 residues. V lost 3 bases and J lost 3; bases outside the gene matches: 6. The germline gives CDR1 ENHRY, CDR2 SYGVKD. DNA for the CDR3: TGTGCCATCAGTGACGGGACAGGGGGGGATGAAGAGACCCAGTACTTC. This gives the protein CAISDGTGGDEETQYF.

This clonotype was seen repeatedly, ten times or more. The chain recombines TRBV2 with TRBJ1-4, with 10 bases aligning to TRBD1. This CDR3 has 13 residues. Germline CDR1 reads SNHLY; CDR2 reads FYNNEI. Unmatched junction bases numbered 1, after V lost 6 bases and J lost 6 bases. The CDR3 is CASRGTGDEKLFF. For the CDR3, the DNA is TGTGCCAGCAGGGGGACAGGGGATGAAAAACTGTTTTTT.